This entry features one T cell receptor beta chain sequence. The antigen is undetermined. This specimen comes from a study of shared clonotypes between healthy human individuals. Whole-study results and caveats: Four donors had roughly 5% of their naive CD4 clonotypes in common.

Data came from immunoSEQ multiplex PCR; TCRdb stores just in-frame clones and leaves some out. Of approximately 2.1 million clones in the sample, over 90% are singletons; the top ten hold approximately 0.4%. CDR1 is KGHSH, CDR2 LQKENI, per germline. V was shortened by 2 bases and J by 3 bases, with 11 bases between the two germline ends. The CDR3 extends over 14 amino acids. V is TRBV18 and J is TRBJ2-7; D is perhaps TRBD1 (5 bases). The TCR comes from a man aged 18 to 35 in good health. Some clones in this sample may be carry-over from other donors' samples. Sequencing input: naive CD4+ T cells from PBMCs. The subset is: CD45RA+ positively selected. The CDR3: CASSPAQGGYEQYF. In nucleotides, the CDR3 is TGTGCCAGCTCACCAGCGCAGGGTGGCTACGAGCAGTACTTC.